A single sample is the source of the 32 T cell receptor beta chains below, sequenced in a study of cytomegalovirus exposure and HLA in healthy donors. The study ran its PCR with 60 Vbeta and 13 Jbeta primers. Measured with immunoSEQ multiplex PCR; TCRdb has only the in-frame clones, and not every one. The table has over 150,000 clones, approximately 80% seen once. Sequenced: PBMCs. These receptors were obtained from a woman aged 40 to 49 in good health and CMV-seropositive.

V is TRBV25-1 and J is TRBJ2-1, with 7 bases lining up with TRBD1. CDR1 is MGHDK, CDR2 SYGVNS, per germline. The V segment lost 4 bases and the J segment 1 base; nucleotides outside the gene matches: 10. The CDR3 consists of 17 residues. The CDR3 coding sequence is TGTGCCAGCAGTGCGAGACAGGGACCCCCATCCTACAATGAGCAGTTCTTC. Translated, it gives CASSARQGPPSYNEQFF.

The rearrangement links TRBV9 to TRBJ1-1; D remains ambiguous. CDR1 SGDLS and CDR2 YYNGEE come from the germline V gene. V was cut by 4 bases and J by 6 bases, with 13 bases left in between. CDR3 length equals 13 residues. The CDR3 DNA sequence: TGTGCCAGCAGCCCTTCGGGGAGCGCTGAAGCTTTCTTT. Translation gives CASSPSGSAEAFF.

The chain has TRBV7-2 and TRBJ2-3; 7 positions match TRBD1. The CDR3 is made up of 15 amino acids. The V segment lost 6 bases and the J segment 1 base; nucleotides outside the gene matches: 7. The germline CDR1 and CDR2 sequences are SGHTA and FQGNSA. CDR3 sequence reads: CASSAQGVGTDTQYF. CDR3 DNA sequence: TGTGCCAGCAGTGCCCAGGGGGTGGGCACAGATACGCAGTATTTT.

This clone was seen a handful of times. This chain connects TRBV5-5 to TRBJ1-5; 9 bases fit TRBD1. Germline CDR1 and CDR2: SGHKS and YYEKEE (reference sequence). The V gene end was trimmed by 4 bases and the J gene end by 6 bases; junction bases not matched to a gene: 8. This CDR3 region has 15 residues. The CDR3 coding sequence is TGTGCCAGCAGCCTTCACCGGGACAGGGTTCAGCCCCAGCATTTT. Its protein product is CASSLHRDRVQPQHF.

The rearrangement links TRBV18 to TRBJ2-1; D unclear. The V end lost 5 bases, the J end lost 6 bases, and 14 bases lay between the germline ends. CDR1 and CDR2 from the germline V gene are KGHSH and LQKENI. The CDR3 totals 14 residues. CDR3 region: CASSSRPEVNEQFF. CDR3 sequence (DNA): TGTGCCAGCTCATCTCGTCCCGAGGTCAATGAGCAGTTCTTC.

V usage is TRBV4-3 and J usage is TRBJ2-3; D perhaps matches TRBD1 (8 bases). V lost 1 base and J lost 4, with 15 bases in between. This CDR3 region has 16 residues. The germline V gene has CDR1 LGHNA and CDR2 YSLEER. The CDR3 nucleotides are TGCGCCAGCAGCCAAGGGACTAGACAGGGGTCAGATACGCAGTATTTT. This gives the protein CASSQGTRQGSDTQYF.

The chain recombines TRBV5-1 with TRBJ1-1; D uncertain. The germline V and J ends were trimmed by 0 bases and 4 bases, with 16 bases remaining between them. The CDR3 runs 16 residues. Germline CDR1 and CDR2: SGHRS and YFSETQ. The CDR3 nucleotides are TGCGCCAGCAGCTTGGCCGGGGTATTGCTGGGCACTGAAGCTTTCTTT. Translated, it gives CASSLAGVLLGTEAFF.

The genes are TRBV7-7 and TRBJ2-5, with unresolved D. The V gene's germline CDR1 is SSHAT and CDR2 FNYEAQ (reference sequence). Trimming took 1 base from V and 0 from J, leaving 9 bases between them. CDR3 length equals 15 residues. The CDR3 sequence: CASSLGSTYQETQYF. The CDR3 nucleotides are TGTGCCAGCAGCTTAGGGAGTACGTACCAAGAGACCCAGTACTTC. The variable domain in full, completed from reference TRBV7-7 and TRBJ2-5, reads GAGVSQSPRYKVTKRGQDVTLRCDPISSHATLYWYQQALGQGPEFLTYFNYEAQPDKSGLPSDRFSAERPEGSISTLTIQRTEQRDSAMYRCASSLGSTYQETQYFGPGTRLLVL.

The chain joins TRBV20-1 to TRBJ1-1; TRBD1 matches at 7 bases. V was clipped by 5 bases and J by 10 bases; unmatched bases: 7. Germline V CDR1 and CDR2: DFQATT, SNEGSKA (reference sequence). The CDR3 consists of 11 residues. CDR3 sequence (DNA): TGCAGTGCTTACAGGGGCGACCGAGCTTTCTTT. It specifies CSAYRGDRAFF.

The rearrangement links TRBV11-3 to TRBJ2-7; D perhaps matches TRBD2 (7 bases). Per germline, CDR1 SGHNT and CDR2 YENEEA. The CDR3 contains 14 residues. Trimming left V 2 bases short and J 1 base short, with 9 bases between. CDR3 protein: CASSLRGGSYEQYF. CDR3 in DNA: TGTGCCAGCAGCTTAAGGGGGGGATCCTACGAGCAGTACTTC.

The rearrangement joins TRBV18 to TRBJ1-4, with D unresolved. Deletions cut 4 bases from V and 8 bases from J, with 14 bases between. CDR3 length: 14 amino acids. The germline V gene encodes CDR1 KGHSH and CDR2 LQKENI. Here the CDR3 reads CASSQQRTGEKLFF. The CDR3 DNA follows: TGTGCCAGCTCACAACAGAGGACGGGAGAAAAACTGTTTTTT. Based on the CDR3 plus reference TRBV18 and TRBJ1-4, the full variable domain is NAGVMQNPRHLVRRRGQEARLRCSPMKGHSHVYWYRQLPEEGLKFMVYLQKENIIDESGMPKERFSAEFPKEGPSILRIQQVVRGDSAAYFCASSQQRTGEKLFFGSGTQLSVL.

The chain has TRBV2 and TRBJ1-3; 11 nucleotides agree with TRBD1. After removal of 6 bases from V and 0 bases from J, the junction contained 4 bases not matched to a gene. Germline CDR1 SNHLY, CDR2 FYNNEI. CDR3 size: 16 residues. Here the CDR3 reads CASSGQGAVSGNTIYF. The DNA for the CDR3 is TGTGCCAGCAGCGGACAGGGGGCCGTCTCTGGAAACACCATATATTTT.

This clone was detected a few times. The rearrangement links TRBV2 to TRBJ1-1; TRBD1 matches 7 bases. In germline, CDR1 is SNHLY, CDR2 FYNNEI. The V gene end was trimmed by 6 bases and the J gene end by 0 bases; junction bases not matched to a gene: 4. This CDR3 comprises 14 residues. The CDR3 region has the DNA TGTGCCAGCAGCCCGACAGGGCTGAACACTGAAGCTTTCTTT. Protein product: CASSPTGLNTEAFF.

Of note for this clone: This sample includes further DNA sequences coding for the same CDR3. This rearrangement joins TRBV9 to TRBJ2-5, with 11 bases lining up with TRBD2. This CDR3 has 16 amino acids. V was pared by 2 bases and J by 1 base, with 4 bases of the junction left unmatched. The germline gives CDR1 SGDLS, CDR2 YYNGEE. The CDR3: CASSVGSGRAQETQYF. CDR3 bases: TGTGCCAGCAGCGTGGGTAGCGGGAGGGCCCAAGAGACCCAGTACTTC.

This clone was picked up a small number of times. The CDR3 protein is CASSVAPGRYEQYF. CDR3 bases: TGTGCCAGCAGCGTAGCTCCAGGGCGGTACGAGCAGTACTTC. The V gene is TRBV9, the J gene TRBJ2-7, with D possibly being TRBD1 (5 bases). The germline V gene encodes CDR1 SGDLS and CDR2 YYNGEE. V gave up 0 bases and J gave up 4 bases, with 11 bases separating them. This CDR3 has 14 amino acids.

The chain carries TRBV27 and TRBJ2-7; 7 bases fit TRBD2. The CDR3 runs 14 residues. Looked up from germline, CDR1 is MNHEY and CDR2 is SMNVEV (reference sequence). The ends lost 6 bases at V and 2 bases at J; junction bases unmatched: 7. This chain's CDR3 is CASRGRGGAYEQYF. CDR3 nucleotide sequence: TGTGCCAGCAGGGGGAGGGGCGGAGCCTACGAGCAGTACTTC.

On this clone: Germline and junction disagree at one end, which may indicate a read error. The chain has TRBV6-6 and TRBJ2-6, with D unclear. The CDR3 consists of 15 residues. Germline CDR1 reads MNHNY; CDR2 reads SVGAGI (reference sequence). CDR3 DNA sequence: TGTGCCTGCAGCCTGTCGAGCTCTGGGGCCAACGTCCTGACTTTC. This encodes CACSLSSSGANVLTF.

This chain connects TRBV4-3 to TRBJ2-7, with D uncertain. The germline V gene has CDR1 LGHNA and CDR2 YSLEER. The CDR3 runs 13 residues. V was shortened by 0 bases and J by 3 bases, with 6 bases between the two germline ends. The CDR3 is CASSQDVIYEQYF. CDR3 DNA: TGCGCCAGCAGCCAAGACGTAATCTACGAGCAGTACTTC.

The V and J genes are TRBV28 and TRBJ2-3, with D possibly matching TRBD1 (6 bases). Trimming stripped 4 bases from V and 6 bases from J, with 17 bases between. CDR1 is MDHEN, CDR2 SYDVKM, per germline. The CDR3 totals 15 residues. CDR3 residues: CASSSTGKSYDTQYF. In DNA form, the CDR3 reads TGTGCCAGCAGTTCTACAGGGAAAAGTTATGATACGCAGTATTTT.

The rearrangement uses TRBV19 and TRBJ1-1; D is ambiguous. Germline CDR1 LNHDA, CDR2 SQIVND (reference sequence). V lost 3 bases, J lost 1 base, and 6 bases lay in between. CDR3 length equals 13 residues. The CDR3 nucleotides read TGTGCCAGTAGTATCCGAGGGAACACTGAAGCTTTCTTT. It codes for CASSIRGNTEAFF.

The chain joins TRBV19 to TRBJ1-5; D not resolved. Trimming cost V 4 bases and J 2 bases, with 6 bases left between them. Per the germline V gene, CDR1 is LNHDA and CDR2 is SQIVND (reference sequence). The CDR3 spans 13 residues. This chain's CDR3 is CASSTQGNQPQHF. CDR3 sequence (DNA): TGTGCCAGTAGTACACAAGGCAATCAGCCCCAGCATTTT.

V and J are TRBV5-4 and TRBJ2-3; tentatively, D is TRBD2 (5 bases). The CDR3 length is 14 residues. Trimming pared 7 bases from V and 8 bases from J, leaving 20 bases between. Germline V gene sequence: CDR1 SGHNT, CDR2 YYREEE (reference sequence). The CDR3 DNA follows: TGTGCCAGCGGTCAGCAGCTGGGAGAAAGTACGCAGTATTTT. Residues: CASGQQLGESTQYF. The full variable domain, in which reference TRBV5-4 and TRBJ2-3 provide the parts outside the CDR3, is ETGVTQSPTHLIKTRGQQVTLRCSSQSGHNTVSWYQQALGQGPQFIFQYYREEENGRGNFPPRFSGLQFPNYSSELNVNALELDDSALYLCASGQQLGESTQYFGPGTRLTVL.

The rearrangement links TRBV10-3 to TRBJ1-3; 9 bases agree with TRBD1. The V and J ends lost 5 bases and 3 bases, in that order; junction bases with no gene match: 5. The germline V gene has CDR1 ENHRY and CDR2 SYGVKD. CDR3 length: 15 amino acids. CDR3 protein: CAISSRDRVGNTIYF. CDR3 in DNA: TGTGCCATCAGTTCCCGGGACAGGGTTGGAAACACCATATATTTT.

The table lists this clone with a few counts. The rearrangement links TRBV2 to TRBJ1-2; the D gene is possibly TRBD1 (6 bases). Germline V gives CDR1 SNHLY, CDR2 FYNNEI. Deletions cut 7 bases from V and 4 bases from J, with 13 bases between. The CDR3 loop spans 13 amino acids. The CDR3 protein is CASTYDRSYGYTF. CDR3 sequence (DNA): TGTGCCAGCACTTATGACAGGTCCTATGGCTACACCTTC.

The chain links TRBV7-7 to TRBJ2-1, with D tentatively TRBD2 (7 bases). This CDR3 region has 14 residues. Germline V gene lookup returns CDR1 SSHAT and CDR2 FNYEAQ (reference sequence). V lost 5 bases and J 5 bases, leaving 13 bases between the germline ends. Written as DNA, the CDR3 is TGTGCCAGCAGCGGGGGCGGGGGCAACAATGAGCAGTTCTTC. Translating it yields CASSGGGGNNEQFF.

This clone was counted once. V is TRBV11-2 and J is TRBJ2-1, with D perhaps matching TRBD2 (5 bases). The CDR3 is 12 residues long. Germline values: CDR1 SGHAT, CDR2 FQNNGV. V lost 5 bases to trimming and J lost 9 bases, with 11 bases between them. CDR3 residues: CASSPGWSEQFF. The CDR3 nucleotides read TGTGCCAGCAGCCCGGGATGGAGTGAGCAGTTCTTC.

The chain couples TRBV2 to TRBJ1-5; D is unresolved. CDR3 length: 15 residues. Germline V gene data show CDR1 as SNHLY and CDR2 as FYNNEI. The V and J ends lost 1 base and 5 bases respectively, with 12 bases between them. CDR3: CASSEGSILYQPQHF. CDR3 in DNA: TGTGCCAGCAGTGAAGGTTCTATTCTCTATCAGCCCCAGCATTTT.

The CDR3 DNA sequence: TGTGCCAGCAGCCTCCCGGGACAGGGGCCCTCGGACTATGGCTACACCTTC. It encodes CASSLPGQGPSDYGYTF. This chain uses TRBV5-6 with TRBJ1-2, with 10 positions matching TRBD1. Looked up from germline, CDR1 is SGHDT and CDR2 is YYEEEE. This CDR3 has 17 amino acids. V gave up 4 bases and J gave up 3 bases; unmatched junction bases: 12.

The chain carries TRBV5-1 and TRBJ2-6; D unclear. CDR1 and CDR2 from the germline V gene are SGHRS and YFSETQ. V gave up 2 bases and J gave up 4 bases, with 10 bases separating them. The CDR3 is made up of 15 amino acids. The CDR3 region has the DNA TGCGCCAGCAGCTTATCCTTACAAGGGGCCAACGTCCTGACTTTC. Residues: CASSLSLQGANVLTF. The whole variable domain, remainder taken from reference TRBV5-1 and TRBJ2-6, is KAGVTQTPRYLIKTRGQQVTLSCSPISGHRSVSWYQQTPGQGLQFLFEYFSETQRNKGNFPGRFSGRQFSNSRSEMNVSTLELGDSALYLCASSLSLQGANVLTFGAGSRLTVL.

This clone was observed a single time. The rearrangement joins TRBV9 to TRBJ2-5; 8 bases line up with TRBD2. The CDR3 extends over 17 amino acids. Germline trimming cut 0 bases from V and 5 bases from J; bases unmatched to any gene: 12. Germline V lookup: CDR1 SGDLS, CDR2 YYNGEE. The CDR3 DNA is TGTGCCAGCAGCGTAGCTGGGAGCGGGGGCTCCACGGAGACCCAGTACTTC. Encoded protein: CASSVAGSGGSTETQYF.

This clone has just a few counts. The chain couples TRBV4-3 to TRBJ1-3, with D perhaps TRBD1 (6 bases). Looked up from germline, CDR1 is LGHNA and CDR2 is YSLEER. The V and J ends lost 0 bases and 3 bases respectively, with 12 bases between them. The CDR3 spans 16 residues. This chain's CDR3 is CASSQELGAGGNTIYF. In DNA form, the CDR3 reads TGCGCCAGCAGCCAAGAATTGGGGGCGGGTGGAAACACCATATATTTT.

This sequence joins TRBV19 and TRBJ1-2; D is unresolved. The V and J ends lost 3 bases and 0 bases respectively, with 14 bases between them. Germline V gene sequence: CDR1 LNHDA, CDR2 SQIVND (reference sequence). CDR3 length: 16 residues. The DNA of the CDR3 is TGTGCCAGTAGTATTCATAGGCAGGTTCCTAACTATGGCTACACCTTC. As protein: CASSIHRQVPNYGYTF.